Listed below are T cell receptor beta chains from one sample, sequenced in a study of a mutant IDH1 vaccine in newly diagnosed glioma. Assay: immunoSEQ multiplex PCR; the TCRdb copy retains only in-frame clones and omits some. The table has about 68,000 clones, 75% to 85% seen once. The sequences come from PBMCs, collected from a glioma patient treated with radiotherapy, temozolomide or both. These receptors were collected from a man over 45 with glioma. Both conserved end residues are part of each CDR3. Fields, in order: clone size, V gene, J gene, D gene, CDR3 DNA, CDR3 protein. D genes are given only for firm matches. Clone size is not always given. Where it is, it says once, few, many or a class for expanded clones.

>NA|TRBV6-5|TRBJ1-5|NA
TGTGCCAGCAGTGCCTTGGGGAATGAACAGCCCCAGCATTTT
CASSALGNEQPQHF
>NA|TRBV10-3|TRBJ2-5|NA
TGTGCCATGGCGAGGGAACAAGAGACCCAGTACTTC
CAMAREQETQYF
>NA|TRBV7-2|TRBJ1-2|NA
TGTGCCAGCAGCCCCAAGGGCGGCTATGGCTACACCTTC
CASSPKGGYGYTF
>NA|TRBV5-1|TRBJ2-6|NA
TGCGCCAGCAGCTTGGGATCTGGGGCCAACGTCCTGACTTTC
CASSLGSGANVLTF
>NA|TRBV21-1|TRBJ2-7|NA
TGTGCCAGCAGCAAAGGCGGGGGGTACTCCTACGAGCAGTACTTC
CASSKGGGYSYEQYF
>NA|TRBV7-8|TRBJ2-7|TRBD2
TGTGCCAGCAGTCGACTAGCGGGGCCTTACGAGCAGTACTTC
CASSRLAGPYEQYF
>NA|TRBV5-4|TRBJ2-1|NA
TGTGCCAGCAGCTTGGACAAGGTATCCTACAATGAGCAGTTCTTC
CASSLDKVSYNEQFF
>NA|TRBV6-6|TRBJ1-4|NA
TGTGCCAGCACCCCGAGCGCCCCGGGCGAAAAACTGTTTTTT
CASTPSAPGEKLFF
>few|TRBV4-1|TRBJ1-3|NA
TGCGCCAGCAGCGATCGGAACGCAGGGTCTGGAAACACCATATATTTT
CASSDRNAGSGNTIYF
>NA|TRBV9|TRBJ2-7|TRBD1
TGTGCCAGCAGCGTCGGGACAGAAGGCTACGAGCAGTACTTC
CASSVGTEGYEQYF
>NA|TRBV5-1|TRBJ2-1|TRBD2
TGCGCCAGCGGACTAGCGGGGGGATACAATGAGCAGTTCTTC
CASGLAGGYNEQFF
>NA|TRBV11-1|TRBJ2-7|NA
TGTGCCAGCAGCTTTACAGGGTCCTACGAGCAGTACTTC
CASSFTGSYEQYF
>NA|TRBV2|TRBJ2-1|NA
TGTGCCAGCAGTGACACCTATGAGCAGTTCTTC
CASSDTYEQFF
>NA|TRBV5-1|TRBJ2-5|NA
TGCGCCAGCAGCTTGGGCGCAGGGCAAGAGACCCAGTACTTC
CASSLGAGQETQYF
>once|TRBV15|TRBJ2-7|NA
TGTGCCACCAGCCCTTGGGACGACTCCTACGAGCAGTACTTC
CATSPWDDSYEQYF
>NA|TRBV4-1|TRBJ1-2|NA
TGCGCCAGCAGCCAAGAGGCGGAGGCCCGCTATGGCTACACCTTC
CASSQEAEARYGYTF
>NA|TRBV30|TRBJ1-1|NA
TGTGCCTGGGTGATTTGGGGACCCAACACTGAAGCTTTCTTT
CAWVIWGPNTEAFF
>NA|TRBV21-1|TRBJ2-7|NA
TGTGCCAGCAGCACCTCCGGGACCCGGGGCTACGAGCAGTACTTC
CASSTSGTRGYEQYF
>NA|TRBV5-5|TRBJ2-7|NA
TGTGCCAGCAGCTTCTTTCAGGGTGCCTACGAGCAGTACTTC
CASSFFQGAYEQYF
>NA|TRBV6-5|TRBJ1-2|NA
TGTGCCAGCAGCTACGGGCCCTATGGCTACACCTTC
CASSYGPYGYTF
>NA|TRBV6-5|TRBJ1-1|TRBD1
TGTGCCAGCAACAGGGGCGATTTGAACACTGAAGCTTTCTTT
CASNRGDLNTEAFF
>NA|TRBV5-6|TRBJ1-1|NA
TGTGCCAGCAGCCCCTGGGCCCAGAACACTGAAGCTTTCTTT
CASSPWAQNTEAFF